This T cell receptor (beta chain) stems from a study of OX40 agonist ivuxolimab in advanced cancers. Clones were read by immunoSEQ multiplex PCR, and TCRdb kept only the in-frame ones, dropping some. The sample contains around 40,000 clones, around 85% of which appear only once. This clone was recorded a few times. J lost 4 bases, V lost 6 bases, and 7 bases had no gene match. The germline V gene encodes CDR1 SGHTA and CDR2 FQGTGA. This CDR3 comprises 14 residues. The sample here was CD4+ or CD8+ T cells sorted from blood, taken in a trial of the OX40 agonist ivuxolimab. The V call is TRBV7-3, the J call TRBJ1-2, with 8 bases lining up with TRBD1. The clonotype comes from an adult with an advanced solid tumor such as melanoma, head and neck, liver or kidney cancer. CDR3 DNA sequence: TGTGCCAGCAGGTCTTCCGACAGGGGCTATGGCTACACCTTC. Residues: CASRSSDRGYGYTF.